The clone carrying this T cell receptor beta chain appeared a few times. The antigen is undetermined. CDR3-region Arm-PCR and iRepertoire HTBI primers produced the TCR beta libraries. TCRdb called the multiplex PCR reads again in MiXCR, with one record for every CDR3 protein. The data contain 550,000 to 650,000 distinct CDR3 sequences, roughly a sixth of them singletons. Germline CDR1 is DFQATT and CDR2 is SNEGSKA (reference sequence). The CDR3 has 17 residues. V shed 1 base, J shed 5 bases, and the junction held 13 bases outside the gene matches. This entry is derived from a study of regulatory T cells in long-lasting Graves disease. Study background: For a period under 3 months, newly diagnosed Graves' patients had taken antithyroid drugs.

Study outcomes and limitations: Relative to newly diagnosed Graves' patients, persistent ones had lower TCR diversity.

Time point in this sample: newly diagnosed GD, antithyroid drugs for less than 3 months. The TCR library was made from RNA that had been extracted from PBMCs in TRIzol. These data are also associated with another study on T cells in Graves' hyperthyroidism and ophthalmopathy. That paper states: HTBI primers were employed in a first-round RT-PCR of the TCR CDR3. A model of 13 V-J features distinguished ophthalmopathy from stable hyperthyroidism.

This rearrangement joins TRBV20-1 to TRBJ2-4, with 8 bases fitting TRBD1. The specimen comprised peripheral blood mononuclear cells (PBMCs), sampled at new diagnosis, from a patient treated with antithyroid drugs. This TCR was recovered from a man aged 18-30 years with Graves disease. The CDR3 bases are TGCAGTGCTAGAGGTCAGGGGGCGGAGGGTTACCAAAACATTCAGTACTTC. This translates into CSARGQGAEGYQNIQYF.